These 26 T cell receptor beta chains were sequenced from one sample in a study of blood T cell repertoires in COVID-19. Using immunoSEQ multiplex PCR, the repertoire was profiled, and TCRdb retains in-frame clones only, with some absent. Of around 210,000 clones listed, around 90% are singletons. The material sequenced was PBMCs or T cells enriched from blood (not recorded which). These receptors came from a woman aged 18-29 years who had recovered from COVID-19.

The rearrangement links TRBV5-1 to TRBJ2-5; weak D call: TRBD1 (5 bases). The CDR3 runs to 15 residues. Germline V gene sequence: CDR1 SGHRS, CDR2 YFSETQ. The V end was cut by 0 bases, the J end by 5 bases, with 14 bases between. CDR3 in amino acids: CASSLGPQVAETQYF. CDR3 bases: TGCGCCAGCAGCTTGGGACCACAGGTTGCGGAGACCCAGTACTTC.

The chain recombines TRBV27 with TRBJ1-2; D ambiguous. From germline, CDR1 is MNHEY and CDR2 SMNVEV (reference sequence). The V gene lost 5 bases and the J gene lost 6 bases, with 16 bases spanning the gap. CDR3 size: 14 residues. The CDR3 DNA reads TGTGCCAGCAGTAACCGGACTCCGAAGGATGGCTACACCTTC. It translates to CASSNRTPKDGYTF.

V usage is TRBV21-1 and J usage is TRBJ1-1. TRBV21-1 is a listed pseudogene. The CDR3 spans 13 residues. CDR3 loop: CASSTSMNTEAFF. The CDR3, as DNA: TGTGCCAGCAGCACGAGCATGAACACTGAAGCTTTCTTT.

The rearrangement uses TRBV28 and TRBJ1-6; TRBD1 aligns across 8 bases. Germline V CDR1 and CDR2: MDHEN, SYDVKM. This CDR3 region has 14 residues. V was clipped by 5 bases and J by 12 bases; unmatched bases: 9. The CDR3 here is CASSTETGVKPLHF. The CDR3 DNA follows: TGTGCCAGCAGTACCGAGACAGGGGTGAAACCCCTCCACTTT.

The chain employs TRBV28 and TRBJ1-1; the D gene is possibly TRBD1 (6 bases). CDR1 is MDHEN, CDR2 SYDVKM, per germline. The CDR3 consists of 14 residues. Trimming took 5 bases from V and 5 from J, leaving 15 bases between them. In nucleotides, the CDR3 is TGTGCCAGCAGTGCACAGGGCCTGGGGACTGAAGCTTTCTTT. This sequence encodes CASSAQGLGTEAFF.

J is TRBJ1-2 and V is TRBV19; 7 bases map to TRBD1. This CDR3 region has 12 residues. The junction had 5 bases not matched to a gene; V was cut back by 7 bases and J by 6 bases. Per germline, CDR1 LNHDA and CDR2 SQIVND (reference sequence). The CDR3 here is CASIGRGDGYTF. Here the CDR3 DNA reads TGTGCCAGTATCGGCAGGGGGGATGGCTACACCTTC.

The CDR3 region is CASSLTDYNQPQHF. CDR3 bases: TGTGCCAGCAGTTTAACAGACTACAATCAGCCCCAGCATTTT. The J gene is TRBJ1-5, the V gene TRBV28; D gene unclear. CDR3 size: 14 residues. The V and J ends lost 2 bases and 3 bases respectively, with 8 bases between them. The germline V gene encodes CDR1 MDHEN and CDR2 SYDVKM.

The gene calls are TRBV19 and TRBJ2-6, with D tentatively TRBD1 (5 bases). The CDR3 loop spans 17 amino acids. The germline CDR1 and CDR2 sequences are LNHDA and SQIVND (reference sequence). V gave up 0 bases and J gave up 1 base, with 10 bases separating them. This chain's CDR3 is CASSIDLDSSGANVLTF. The CDR3 DNA sequence: TGTGCCAGTAGTATAGATCTTGACAGTTCTGGGGCCAACGTCCTGACTTTC.

The chain uses TRBV30 and TRBJ1-1, with a weak D call TRBD1 (6 bases). This CDR3 region has 15 residues. Germline V gives CDR1 GTSNPN, CDR2 SVGIG (reference sequence). V was pared by 0 bases and J by 1 base, with 12 bases between. CDR3 DNA sequence: TGTGCCTGGAGTGTACAGGGCACCTCGAACACTGAAGCTTTCTTT. It yields the protein CAWSVQGTSNTEAFF.

J is TRBJ2-5 and V is TRBV24-1, with 9 bases fitting TRBD1. Germline V gene data show CDR1 as KGHDR and CDR2 as SFDVKD. There are 16 residues in the CDR3. After removal of 4 bases from V and 4 bases from J, the junction contained 9 bases not matched to a gene. The CDR3 is CATSDSGTGRRETQYF. CDR3 sequence (DNA): TGTGCCACCAGTGACTCCGGGACAGGGCGTCGAGAGACCCAGTACTTC.

The chain links TRBV11-2 to TRBJ2-3; perhaps TRBD2 as D (5 bases). This CDR3 has 16 residues. V was pared by 0 bases and J by 3 bases, with 13 bases between. CDR1 and CDR2 from the germline V gene are SGHAT and FQNNGV. Here the CDR3 DNA reads TGTGCCAGCAGCTTAGATACTGGACTCAGGACAGATACGCAGTATTTT. Protein sequence: CASSLDTGLRTDTQYF.

The chain uses TRBV9 and TRBJ1-4; 9 nucleotides agree with TRBD1. V dropped 6 bases and J dropped 6; count of bases not matched to a gene: 3. The CDR3 runs to 13 residues. CDR1 is SGDLS, CDR2 YYNGEE, per germline. The CDR3, as DNA: TGTGCCAGCAACAGGGGGCTGGATGAAAAACTGTTTTTT. Amino acids: CASNRGLDEKLFF. Full variable domain (rest looked up from reference TRBV9 and TRBJ1-4): DSGVTQTPKHLITATGQRVTLRCSPRSGDLSVYWYQQSLDQGLQFLIQYYNGEERAKGNILERFSAQQFPDLHSELNLSSLELGDSALYFCASNRGLDEKLFFGSGTQLSVL.

The chain links TRBV12-3 or TRBV12-4 to TRBJ1-5, with 7 nucleotides matching TRBD1. The CDR3 runs 13 residues. V trimming: 7 bases; J trimming: 5 bases; junction bases outside the gene matches: 5. The CDR3 region has the DNA TGTGCCAGCACACTCAGGGGGGATCAGCCCCAGCATTTT. This sequence encodes CASTLRGDQPQHF.

V and J are TRBV5-1 and TRBJ1-3, with D possibly matching TRBD1 (5 bases). The ends were cut back, 4 bases at V and 6 bases at J, with 14 bases in the middle. Germline V gene data show CDR1 as SGHRS and CDR2 as YFSETQ. CDR3 length equals 14 residues. The CDR3 loop reads CASSPGTLSNTIYF. The CDR3 coding sequence is TGCGCCAGCAGCCCCGGGACTTTATCAAACACCATATATTTT.

The chain couples TRBV5-4 to TRBJ2-7; TRBD1 matches at 8 bases. Germline-derived CDR1 and CDR2 are SGHNT and YYREEE (reference sequence). The trim removed 0 bases at V and 4 bases at J, leaving 6 bases unmatched. The CDR3 consists of 15 residues. The CDR3: CASSLGQGAGYEQYF. CDR3 in DNA: TGTGCCAGCAGCTTGGGGCAGGGGGCAGGGTACGAGCAGTACTTC. Using reference TRBV5-4 and TRBJ2-7 for the parts outside the CDR3, the full variable domain is ETGVTQSPTHLIKTRGQQVTLRCSSQSGHNTVSWYQQALGQGPQFIFQYYREEENGRGNFPPRFSGLQFPNYSSELNVNALELDDSALYLCASSLGQGAGYEQYFGPGTRLTVT.

This clone was counted only a few times. This CDR3 is CATTAQGDEQYF. The DNA for the CDR3 is TGTGCCACGACAGCCCAGGGTGACGAGCAGTACTTC. The chain links TRBV28 to TRBJ2-7; D is perhaps TRBD1 (5 bases). The CDR3 contains 12 residues. The V gene lost 10 bases and the J gene lost 5 bases, with 15 bases spanning the gap. The germline CDR1 and CDR2 sequences are MDHEN and SYDVKM.

This chain joins TRBV3-1 (or the pseudogene TRBV3-2) and TRBJ2-5; perhaps TRBD1 as D (5 bases). Trimming left V 8 bases short and J 10 bases short, with 14 bases between. Germline V lookup: CDR1 LGHDT, CDR2 YNNKEL (reference sequence). The CDR3 contains 11 residues. For the CDR3, the DNA is TGTGCCAGCCTAGGGGTCAAGATCCAGTACTTC. This translates into CASLGVKIQYF.

The chain carries TRBV6-2 or TRBV6-3 and TRBJ1-5; D is unresolved. Germline values: CDR1 MNHEY, CDR2 SVGEGT. The CDR3 is 13 amino acids. V gave up 4 bases and J gave up 4 bases, with 8 bases separating them. DNA of the CDR3: TGTGCCAGCAGTTTAGGAGCGAATCAGCCCCAGCATTTT. This encodes CASSLGANQPQHF.

CDR3: CASSYLPIAGGLGEQFF. Here the CDR3 DNA reads TGTGCCAGCAGTTACTTGCCGATTGCGGGGGGGCTCGGCGAGCAGTTCTTC. The chain combines TRBV6-2 or TRBV6-3 with TRBJ2-1; TRBD2 agrees at 9 bases. Germline CDR1 is MNHEY and CDR2 is SVGEGT. With 1 base clipped from V and 10 bases from J, the junction kept 14 bases outside the gene matches. The CDR3 has 17 amino acids.

This chain joins TRBV12-3 or TRBV12-4 and TRBJ1-1; D unresolved. V gave up 6 bases and J gave up 9 bases, with 17 bases separating them. The CDR3 is 13 residues long. CDR3 residues: CASSPFLERKAFF. In DNA form, the CDR3 reads TGTGCCAGCAGCCCATTTTTGGAGCGGAAAGCTTTCTTT.

The CDR3 loop reads CASSLGQSEQYF. DNA for the CDR3: TGCGCCAGCAGCTTGGGACAGAGCGAGCAGTACTTC. The chain employs TRBV5-1 and TRBJ2-7, with D tentatively TRBD1 (5 bases). Germline V gene sequence: CDR1 SGHRS, CDR2 YFSETQ. V was shortened by 0 bases and J by 6 bases, with 7 bases between the two germline ends. The CDR3 has 12 amino acids.

The V and J genes are TRBV9 and TRBJ2-1, with 7 bases that match TRBD2. CDR3 length: 17 residues. CDR1 SGDLS and CDR2 YYNGEE come from the germline V gene. The ends lost 2 bases at V and 8 bases at J; junction bases unmatched: 16. Here the CDR3 reads CASSVRGFPLKDDEQFF. In DNA, the CDR3 is TGTGCCAGCAGCGTGCGGGGGTTCCCCCTAAAAGATGATGAGCAGTTCTTC.

The chain joins TRBV27 to TRBJ1-5; a weak D match, TRBD1 (6 bases). The V end was cut by 6 bases, the J end by 2 bases, with 11 bases between. CDR3 size: 14 residues. CDR1 is MNHEY and CDR2 is SMNVEV in the germline V gene (reference sequence). Here the CDR3 DNA reads TGTGCCAGCAGCAAACAGGGCGGCAATCAGCCCCAGCATTTT. Protein product: CASSKQGGNQPQHF.

The J gene is TRBJ1-1, the V gene TRBV28; 10 bases are shared with TRBD1. J lost 5 bases, V lost 6 bases, and 9 bases had no gene match. The germline CDR1 and CDR2 sequences are MDHEN and SYDVKM. This CDR3 spans 15 amino acids. The CDR3 coding sequence is TGTGCCAGCAGCCCAAGGGGACAGGGGACGACTGAAGCTTTCTTT. Its protein product is CASSPRGQGTTEAFF.

The J gene is TRBJ1-2, the V gene TRBV5-1; the D gene is possibly TRBD1 (6 bases). Germline V gene data show CDR1 as SGHRS and CDR2 as YFSETQ. The CDR3 loop spans 16 amino acids. V lost 1 base and J 0 bases, leaving 13 bases between the germline ends. In nucleotides, the CDR3 is TGCGCCAGCAGCTTGTACCAGGGGAGAACTAACTATGGCTACACCTTC. Amino acids: CASSLYQGRTNYGYTF.

The gene calls are TRBV10-3 and TRBJ1-2, with D perhaps matching TRBD1 (5 bases). The ends were cut back, 0 bases at V and 6 bases at J, with 14 bases in the middle. There are 15 residues in the CDR3. Germline V lookup: CDR1 ENHRY, CDR2 SYGVKD. The CDR3 coding sequence is TGTGCCATCAGTGAGTCGATAGGAGGGGCTGATGGCTACACCTTC. This codes for CAISESIGGADGYTF.